This is a list of T cell receptor beta chains from one sample in a study of beta chain features in type 1 diabetes. Sequencing used immunoSEQ multiplex PCR; TCRdb keeps in-frame clones, though not all of them. The sample has some 230,000 clones, over 7.5% seen once; the top ten hold 0.03% to 0.035%. Material: naive CD4+ T cells from blood. The receptors come from a woman between 18 and 30 years old in good health. CDR3s include the opening cysteine and the closing phenylalanine or tryptophan. The order of the fields is clone size, J gene, D gene, V gene, CDR3 DNA, CDR3 protein. D genes are given only for firm matches. Rows give clone size only sometimes, using once, few, many, or a class for an expanded clone.

clone_size: NA; j_call: TRBJ1-6; d_call: NA; v_call: TRBV27; cdr3_nt: TGTGCCAGCAGTCCGCCGTGGCAGGGCAATTCACCCCTCCACTTT; cdr3_aa: CASSPPWQGNSPLHF
clone_size: NA; j_call: TRBJ1-2; d_call: NA; v_call: TRBV9; cdr3_nt: TGTGCCAGCAAGCATGATAGGGACTCTAACTATGGCTACACCTTC; cdr3_aa: CASKHDRDSNYGYTF
clone_size: NA; j_call: TRBJ2-7; d_call: TRBD2; v_call: TRBV5-1; cdr3_nt: TGCGCCAGCAGCTTGAGCGGGAACACCTACGAGCAGTACTTC; cdr3_aa: CASSLSGNTYEQYF
clone_size: few; j_call: TRBJ2-7; d_call: TRBD1; v_call: TRBV6-5; cdr3_nt: TGTGCCAGCAGTTACTCGAGGGACAGGGGCACCTACGAGCAGTACTTC; cdr3_aa: CASSYSRDRGTYEQYF
clone_size: few; j_call: TRBJ2-2; d_call: NA; v_call: TRBV23-1; cdr3_nt: TGCGCCAGCAGTCAACCGAGCCCCTTGATCGTGATTCGCACCGGGGAGCTGTTTTTT; cdr3_aa: CASSQPSPLIVIRTGELFF
clone_size: few; j_call: TRBJ2-5; d_call: NA; v_call: TRBV28; cdr3_nt: TGTGCCAGCGGGGACACATCCCAAGAGACCCAGTACTTC; cdr3_aa: CASGDTSQETQYF
clone_size: NA; j_call: TRBJ1-2; d_call: TRBD1; v_call: TRBV19; cdr3_nt: TGTGCCAGTAGTACAACCGGACAGGGGGCCCATGGCTACACCTTC; cdr3_aa: CASSTTGQGAHGYTF
clone_size: few; j_call: TRBJ2-1; d_call: TRBD2; v_call: TRBV5-1; cdr3_nt: TGCGCCAGCAGCTTCCGGACTAGCGGGGGGAATGAGCAGTTCTTC; cdr3_aa: CASSFRTSGGNEQFF
clone_size: NA; j_call: TRBJ1-5; d_call: NA; v_call: TRBV12-5; cdr3_nt: TGTGCTAGTGGTTCCGGGGAGGCCAATCAGCCCCAGCATTTT; cdr3_aa: CASGSGEANQPQHF
clone_size: NA; j_call: TRBJ1-2; d_call: NA; v_call: TRBV30; cdr3_nt: TGTGCCTGGAGTCTTACCAGGGGTACCAGTGGCTACACCTTC; cdr3_aa: CAWSLTRGTSGYTF
clone_size: NA; j_call: TRBJ2-3; d_call: TRBD1; v_call: TRBV6-1; cdr3_nt: TGTGCCAGCAGTCAGACAGGGGCCCACACAGATACGCAGTATTTT; cdr3_aa: CASSQTGAHTDTQYF
clone_size: NA; j_call: TRBJ2-5; d_call: TRBD2; v_call: TRBV6-5; cdr3_nt: TGTGCCAGCAGTTATACTAGCGGAGGGGGGCAAGAGACCCAGTACTTC; cdr3_aa: CASSYTSGGGQETQYF
clone_size: few; j_call: TRBJ1-5; d_call: NA; v_call: TRBV7-9; cdr3_nt: TGTGCCAGCAGCGGGGCGGGATATAGCAATCAGCCCCAGCATTTT; cdr3_aa: CASSGAGYSNQPQHF
clone_size: few; j_call: TRBJ1-5; d_call: NA; v_call: TRBV27; cdr3_nt: TGTGCCAGCAGTTTATCGGGGGGCCGGGGGGCCCAGCATTTT; cdr3_aa: CASSLSGGRGAQHF
clone_size: few; j_call: TRBJ2-2; d_call: TRBD1; v_call: TRBV5-1; cdr3_nt: TGCGCCAGCAGCCGCGACAGGGATCCGACCGGGGAGCTGTTTTTT; cdr3_aa: CASSRDRDPTGELFF
clone_size: NA; j_call: TRBJ1-2; d_call: TRBD1; v_call: TRBV5-1; cdr3_nt: TGCGCCAGCAGCTTGTTGTCGACAGGGGGTGCGGATGGCTACACCTTC; cdr3_aa: CASSLLSTGGADGYTF
clone_size: few; j_call: TRBJ2-3; d_call: TRBD1; v_call: TRBV9; cdr3_nt: TGTGCCAGCAGCGGAGGACAGGGAGAGGTCACGGATACGCAGTATTTT; cdr3_aa: CASSGGQGEVTDTQYF
clone_size: few; j_call: TRBJ1-4; d_call: TRBD1; v_call: TRBV7-9; cdr3_nt: TGTGCCAGCAGCTCCGTCGGGACAGGGGCTGAAAAACTGTTTTTT; cdr3_aa: CASSSVGTGAEKLFF
clone_size: NA; j_call: TRBJ2-7; d_call: TRBD2; v_call: TRBV27; cdr3_nt: TGTGCCAGCAGTTTAGGACTAGCGGGGGGGATTACCTACGAGCAGTACTTC; cdr3_aa: CASSLGLAGGITYEQYF
clone_size: few; j_call: TRBJ1-2; d_call: NA; v_call: TRBV7-9; cdr3_nt: TGTGCCAGCAGCTCCTTACGAGGGAAAGAGGGCTACACCTTC; cdr3_aa: CASSSLRGKEGYTF
clone_size: NA; j_call: TRBJ2-1; d_call: NA; v_call: TRBV5-6; cdr3_nt: TGTGCCAGCAGCTTGCTGGGGAGCTCCTACAATGAGCAGTTCTTC; cdr3_aa: CASSLLGSSYNEQFF
clone_size: NA; j_call: TRBJ1-1; d_call: TRBD1; v_call: TRBV29-1; cdr3_nt: TGCAGCGTTGGTGAGGGGGCGCGGGCTGAAGCTTTCTTT; cdr3_aa: CSVGEGARAEAFF
clone_size: few; j_call: TRBJ2-5; d_call: NA; v_call: TRBV30; cdr3_nt: TGTGCCTGGAGCATGCGGGAGACCCAGTACTTC; cdr3_aa: CAWSMRETQYF
clone_size: few; j_call: TRBJ1-1; d_call: NA; v_call: TRBV18; cdr3_nt: TGTGCCAGCTCACCCCGAGATAACACTGAAGCTTTCTTT; cdr3_aa: CASSPRDNTEAFF
clone_size: NA; j_call: TRBJ2-6; d_call: NA; v_call: TRBV11-2; cdr3_nt: TGTGCCAGCAGCTTGTCAGGGATCCCTGGGGCCAACGTCCTGACTTTC; cdr3_aa: CASSLSGIPGANVLTF
clone_size: few; j_call: TRBJ1-2; d_call: TRBD1; v_call: TRBV2; cdr3_nt: TGTGCCAGCAGGACGACAGGGGGGTATGGCTACACCTTC; cdr3_aa: CASRTTGGYGYTF
clone_size: few; j_call: TRBJ2-1; d_call: TRBD1; v_call: TRBV5-1; cdr3_nt: TGCGCCAGCGCCACCGGGACAGGGGGGTCCTACAATGAGCAGTTCTTC; cdr3_aa: CASATGTGGSYNEQFF
clone_size: NA; j_call: TRBJ2-5; d_call: NA; v_call: TRBV11-2; cdr3_nt: TGTGCCAGCACCATTAGTGAGACCCAGTACTTC; cdr3_aa: CASTISETQYF
clone_size: few; j_call: TRBJ2-3; d_call: TRBD1; v_call: TRBV29-1; cdr3_nt: TGCAGCGCCCAAGCAGGGGGCCCAGATACGCAGTATTTT; cdr3_aa: CSAQAGGPDTQYF
clone_size: few; j_call: TRBJ2-3; d_call: NA; v_call: TRBV5-1; cdr3_nt: TGCGCCAGCAGCAATAGCGGCAGCACAGATACGCAGTATTTT; cdr3_aa: CASSNSGSTDTQYF
clone_size: NA; j_call: TRBJ2-7; d_call: NA; v_call: TRBV21-1; cdr3_nt: TGTGCCAGCAGCAGTCACGAGAGGTCAGCTTACTCCTACGAGCAGTACTTC; cdr3_aa: CASSSHERSAYSYEQYF
clone_size: many; j_call: TRBJ1-2; d_call: TRBD1; v_call: TRBV29-1; cdr3_nt: TGCAGCGTAGGACCGGACAGGGTGGGATATGGCTACACCTTC; cdr3_aa: CSVGPDRVGYGYTF
clone_size: few; j_call: TRBJ1-2; d_call: NA; v_call: TRBV4-2; cdr3_nt: TGTGCCAGCAGCCAAGTGGTAGGGGCTGGTGGCTACACCTTC; cdr3_aa: CASSQVVGAGGYTF